The entry that follows covers one T cell receptor (beta chain) sequence. What it binds is not known. Germline CDR1 MRHNA, CDR2 SNTAGT. V was shortened by 3 bases and J by 0 bases, with 6 bases between the two germline ends. CDR3 size: 14 residues. Generated by immunoSEQ multiplex PCR, the TCRdb table keeps only in-frame clones and is missing some. There are about 180,000 clones in the sample; over 75% occur only once, and around 3% lies in the top ten. The data were taken from a study of T cell responses to AZD1222 COVID-19 vaccine. Study-wide points: All repertoire sampling was performed exclusively after the peak T cell response. Baseline serology detected seropositivity in only 6 or 7 AZD1222 recipients. Spike was spanned by vaccine-associated CD4 TCRs, which were dominant at 160-218 and 743-854. Spike-specific TCR breadth and depth went up after people got two AZD1222 doses.

The TCR was taken from an adult in good health. The chain uses TRBV6-4 and TRBJ1-5; no clear D gene. The specimen was peripheral blood, collected on day 0 of AZD1222 vaccination. Written as DNA, the CDR3 is TGTGCCAGCAGTGAGGGGTATAGCAATCAGCCCCAGCATTTT. It specifies CASSEGYSNQPQHF.